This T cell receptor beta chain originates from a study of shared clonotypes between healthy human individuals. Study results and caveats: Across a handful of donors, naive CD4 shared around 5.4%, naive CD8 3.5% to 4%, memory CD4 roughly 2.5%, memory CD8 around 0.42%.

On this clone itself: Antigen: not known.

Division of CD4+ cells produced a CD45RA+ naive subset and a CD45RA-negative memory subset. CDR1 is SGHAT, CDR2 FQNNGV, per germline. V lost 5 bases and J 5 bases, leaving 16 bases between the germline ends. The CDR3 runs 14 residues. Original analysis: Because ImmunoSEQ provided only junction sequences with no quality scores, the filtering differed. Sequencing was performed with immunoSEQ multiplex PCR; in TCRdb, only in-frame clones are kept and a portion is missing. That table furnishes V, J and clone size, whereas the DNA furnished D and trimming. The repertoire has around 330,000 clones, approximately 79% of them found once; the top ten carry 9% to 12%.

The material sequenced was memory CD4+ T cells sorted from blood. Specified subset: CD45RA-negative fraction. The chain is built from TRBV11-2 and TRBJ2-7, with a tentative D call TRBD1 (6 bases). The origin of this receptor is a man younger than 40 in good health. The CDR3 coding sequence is TGTGCCAGCAGCGAAGATCCAGGGGCCAACGAGCAGTACTTC. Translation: CASSEDPGANEQYF.